A single sample is the source of the 3 T cell receptor beta chains below, sequenced in a study of radiotherapy plus CTLA-4 blockade in lung cancer. Libraries were prepared by immunoSEQ multiplex PCR; TCRdb keeps only in-frame clonotypes and omits some of them. The sample yields about 51,000 clones, about 77% seen once. The starting material was peripheral blood, obtained from a patient treated with radiotherapy plus ipilimumab. The receptors come from a human donor with non-small cell lung cancer whose response to radiotherapy plus ipilimumab could not be evaluated.

The chain links TRBV7-2 to TRBJ1-6; D uncertain. Per germline, CDR1 SGHTA and CDR2 FQGNSA. The V end was cut by 5 bases, the J end by 3 bases, with 11 bases between. There are 15 residues in the CDR3. The CDR3 DNA sequence: TGTGCCAGCAGCCCGGGTGGCTTCTATAATTCACCCCTCCACTTT. It specifies CASSPGGFYNSPLHF.

V is TRBV9 and J is TRBJ2-1, with 9 bases identical to TRBD2. With V trimmed by 0 bases and J by 3 bases, 7 bases remained unmatched. There are 17 residues in the CDR3. CDR1 and CDR2 from the germline V gene are SGDLS and YYNGEE. As DNA, the CDR3 is TGTGCCAGCAGCGTAGTTGGTAGCGGGGGATTCTACAATGAGCAGTTCTTC. It codes for CASSVVGSGGFYNEQFF.

V gene TRBV5-1 combines with J gene TRBJ2-1; D is ambiguous. Germline V gives CDR1 SGHRS, CDR2 YFSETQ. Trimming removed 4 bases from V and 2 bases from J, with 13 bases in between. The CDR3 extends over 15 amino acids. CDR3 protein: CASSPDPGAYNEQFF. DNA for the CDR3: TGCGCCAGCAGCCCTGATCCAGGCGCCTACAATGAGCAGTTCTTC.